The 22 T cell receptor beta chains in this list originate from one sample, sequenced in a study. TCRdb independently ran MiXCR on the RT-PCR reads; one entry per CDR3 protein. The sample carries more than 600,000 distinct CDR3 sequences, 13% to 15% recorded once. The material sequenced was memory CD4+ T cells from blood. The receptors derive from a female donor in good health, serving as a healthy control.

The J gene is TRBJ2-7, the V gene TRBV6-1; 7 positions match TRBD2. Looked up from germline, CDR1 is MNHNS and CDR2 is SASEGT. V trimming: 6 bases; J trimming: 3 bases; junction bases outside the gene matches: 5. The CDR3 covers 13 residues. As DNA, the CDR3 is TGTGCCAGCAGAGCAACTAGCGTCTACGAGCAGTACTTC. Translating it yields CASRATSVYEQYF.

This clonotype was detected ten times or more. In DNA, the CDR3 is TGCAGTGTCACAGCTGTAGCGGGGTTCTACAATGAGCAGTTCTTC. Protein sequence: CSVTAVAGFYNEQFF. The chain is built from TRBV20-1 and TRBJ2-1, with 8 positions matching TRBD2. The V gene's germline CDR1 is DFQATT and CDR2 SNEGSKA (reference sequence). V dropped 7 bases and J dropped 3; count of bases not matched to a gene: 11. CDR3 length equals 15 residues.

This clonotype was picked up one time. This sequence joins TRBV6-1 and TRBJ1-1, with D maybe TRBD1 (6 bases). The CDR3 runs to 14 residues. Trimming pared 3 bases from V and 1 base from J, leaving 9 bases between. Germline CDR1 reads MNHNS; CDR2 reads SASEGT. The chain's CDR3 is CASSELQGNTEAFF. The CDR3 region has the DNA TGTGCCAGCAGTGAGTTACAGGGGAACACTGAAGCTTTCTTT.

The chain employs TRBV5-1 and TRBJ2-5; the D gene is possibly TRBD1 (6 bases). The CDR3 is made up of 14 amino acids. V lost 3 bases and J 2 bases, leaving 11 bases between the germline ends. CDR1 is SGHRS, CDR2 YFSETQ, per germline. CDR3 in DNA: TGCGCCAGCAGCTCTTTCAGGGGACAAGAGACCCAGTACTTC. This translates into CASSSFRGQETQYF.

This clonotype occurred a few times. V gene TRBV20-1 combines with J gene TRBJ2-1, with no clear D. V was trimmed by 1 base and J by 2 bases, leaving 12 bases between them. The length of the CDR3 is 15 residues. Germline V lookup: CDR1 DFQATT, CDR2 SNEGSKA (reference sequence). Here the CDR3 reads CSARGGGEAYNEQFF. The CDR3 region has the DNA TGCAGTGCTAGAGGAGGCGGAGAGGCCTACAATGAGCAGTTCTTC.

This clonotype was detected many times. The rearrangement links TRBV6-5 to TRBJ2-7; 8 bases align to TRBD1. CDR1 MNHEY and CDR2 SVGAGI come from the germline V gene. CDR3 size: 14 residues. The ends lost 6 bases at V and 0 bases at J; junction bases unmatched: 4. This CDR3 is CASRRQGISYEQYF. DNA for the CDR3: TGTGCCAGCAGAAGACAGGGGATCTCCTACGAGCAGTACTTC.

At least ten counts were recorded for this clonotype. The chain combines TRBV12-3 or TRBV12-4 with TRBJ2-7; D might be TRBD1 or TRBD2, each matching 5 bases. V gave up 8 bases and J gave up 2 bases, with 13 bases separating them. CDR3 size: 13 residues. For the CDR3, the DNA is TGTGCCAGCTCGGTGGGGGACCCCTACGAGCAGTACTTC. Translation gives CASSVGDPYEQYF.

The chain links TRBV20-1 to TRBJ1-1; 8 bases map to TRBD1. The germline CDR1 and CDR2 sequences are DFQATT and SNEGSKA (reference sequence). The length of the CDR3 is 12 residues. The ends lost 2 bases at V and 8 bases at J; junction bases unmatched: 4. The CDR3 spells CSARTDRGEAFF. CDR3 bases: TGCAGTGCTAGAACTGACAGGGGCGAAGCTTTCTTT.

V and J are TRBV5-6 and TRBJ1-2; no clear D gene. The CDR3 is made up of 13 amino acids. CDR1 SGHDT and CDR2 YYEEEE come from the germline V gene. Trimming pared 4 bases from V and 0 bases from J, leaving 7 bases between. This CDR3 reads CASSVASNYGYTF. The CDR3 DNA is TGTGCCAGCAGCGTAGCCTCTAACTATGGCTACACCTTC.

This chain uses TRBV6-1 with TRBJ2-7, with 7 bases lining up with TRBD1. Germline CDR1 and CDR2: MNHNS and SASEGT. This CDR3 contains 12 residues. The V and J ends lost 9 bases and 1 base, in that order; junction bases with no gene match: 3. Here the CDR3 reads CASGQASYEQYF. The CDR3 DNA reads TGTGCCAGTGGACAGGCTTCCTACGAGCAGTACTTC.

This chain joins TRBV5-6 and TRBJ1-4, with D uncertain. V lost 1 base, J lost 8 bases, and 9 bases lay in between. This CDR3 contains 13 residues. Germline-derived CDR1 and CDR2 are SGHDT and YYEEEE. CDR3 DNA: TGTGCCAGCAGCTTGCAGTTGGGGGAAAAACTGTTTTTT. This gives the protein CASSLQLGEKLFF. Full variable domain (outside the CDR3, taken from reference TRBV5-6 and TRBJ1-4): DAGVTQSPTHLIKTRGQQVTLRCSPKSGHDTVSWYQQALGQGPQFIFQYYEEEERQRGNFPDRFSGHQFPNYSSELNVNALLLGDSALYLCASSLQLGEKLFFGSGTQLSVL.

This clonotype appeared many times. This sequence joins TRBV4-2 and TRBJ2-3, with D possibly TRBD2 on 5 matching bases. Looked up from germline, CDR1 is LGHNA and CDR2 is YNFKEQ. The CDR3 runs 15 residues. The V end was cut by 0 bases, the J end by 4 bases, with 11 bases between. Here the CDR3 DNA reads TGTGCCAGCAGCCAAGACACCGAGGGCCCAGATACGCAGTATTTT. Encoded protein: CASSQDTEGPDTQYF.

V is TRBV28 and J is TRBJ2-7; D remains unclear. The germline V and J ends were trimmed by 5 bases and 4 bases, with 15 bases remaining between them. Germline CDR1 reads MDHEN; CDR2 reads SYDVKM. This CDR3 has 14 amino acids. CDR3 DNA: TGTGCCAGCAGTCCTTCTCAGGTTCGTTACGAGCAGTACTTC. This encodes CASSPSQVRYEQYF.

This clonotype was recorded at least ten times. The chain joins TRBV5-1 to TRBJ2-7; D could derive from TRBD1 or TRBD2 (7 bases each). CDR1 and CDR2 from the germline V gene are SGHRS and YFSETQ. Trimming shortened V by 3 bases and J by 5 bases, and 21 bases separated the two germline ends. This CDR3 is built from 16 residues. CDR3 sequence (DNA): TGCGCCAGCAGCTCGGGAGCGGGACAGAAACGGGACGAGCAGTACTTC. Translated, it gives CASSSGAGQKRDEQYF.

This clonotype was detected ten times or more. The V and J genes are TRBV10-2 and TRBJ1-5; D remains ambiguous. The germline V gene encodes CDR1 WSHSY and CDR2 SAAADI. The V gene lost 0 bases and the J gene lost 6 bases, with 12 bases spanning the gap. This CDR3 region has 15 residues. The CDR3 nucleotides read TGCGCCAGCAGTGAGTCGTCCCCGGAGGGTCAGCCCCAGCATTTT. It is translated as CASSESSPEGQPQHF.

This clonotype was observed many times. The V and J genes are TRBV7-2 and TRBJ1-5, with a possible D match to TRBD1 (5 bases). With 3 bases removed from V and 4 bases from J, the gap between germline ends came to 16 bases. This CDR3 region has 16 residues. CDR1 is SGHTA and CDR2 is FQGNSA in the germline V gene. The CDR3, as DNA: TGTGCCAGCAGCTTTTCCGGGACCGCCCGAAATCAGCCCCAGCATTTT. Translated, it gives CASSFSGTARNQPQHF.

The gene calls are TRBV4-3 and TRBJ2-1; D is uncertain. CDR3 size: 13 residues. V lost 1 base and J lost 8, with 9 bases in between. Germline V gene sequence: CDR1 LGHNA, CDR2 YSLEER. The CDR3 loop reads CASSQVVRYEQFF. CDR3 coding DNA: TGCGCCAGCAGCCAAGTCGTCAGGTATGAGCAGTTCTTC.

About this clonotype: A read error may be the cause here, since a much bigger clone is one base away. The chain couples TRBV10-3 to TRBJ2-5; 10 bases agree with TRBD1. This CDR3 is 14 amino acids long. Germline V gene data show CDR1 as ENHRY and CDR2 as SYGVKD. The V gene end was trimmed by 2 bases and the J gene end by 3 bases; junction bases not matched to a gene: 0. CDR3 in amino acids: CAISEGTGEETQYF. CDR3 sequence (DNA): TGTGCCATCAGTGAGGGGACAGGGGAAGAGACCCAGTACTTC.

There are many counts of this clonotype. This sequence joins TRBV7-2 and TRBJ2-3; maybe TRBD2 (6 bases). The germline V gene has CDR1 SGHTA and CDR2 FQGNSA. Trimming pared 10 bases from V and 3 bases from J, leaving 14 bases between. The CDR3 runs to 13 residues. CDR3 sequence: CAIATAGTDTQYF. As DNA, the CDR3 is TGTGCCATCGCCACCGCGGGAACAGATACGCAGTATTTT.

This clonotype was observed at least ten times. The rearrangement uses TRBV4-1 and TRBJ2-1; 10 nucleotides align to TRBD1. CDR3 length: 17 amino acids. The V and J ends lost 2 bases and 8 bases, in that order; junction bases with no gene match: 12. Germline values: CDR1 MGHRA, CDR2 YSYEKL. The chain's CDR3 is CASSQRDAGQGWDEQFF. The CDR3 nucleotides are TGCGCCAGCAGCCAAAGGGATGCGGGACAGGGGTGGGATGAGCAGTTCTTC.

This clonotype has a handful of counts. The CDR3 bases are TGTGCCTGGGGAGGACGGAATGAAGCTTTCTTT. As protein: CAWGGRNEAFF. The V call is TRBV30, the J call TRBJ1-1, with D hard to call. V shed 5 bases and J shed 7 bases, with 11 bases lying between them. Germline CDR1 GTSNPN, CDR2 SVGIG (reference sequence). The CDR3 is made up of 11 amino acids.

The V and J genes are TRBV6-6 and TRBJ1-5; D may be TRBD1 (6 bases). Trimming cost V 5 bases and J 7 bases, with 15 bases left between them. In germline, CDR1 is MNHNY, CDR2 SVGAGI (reference sequence). This CDR3 is 14 amino acids long. CDR3 in amino acids: CASSTLQGSQPQHF. In nucleotides, the CDR3 is TGTGCCAGCAGTACCTTACAGGGATCACAGCCCCAGCATTTT.